Sequencing of this TCR beta chain was carried out in a study of T cell responses to AZD1222 COVID-19 vaccine. Study results and limitations: No repertoire was sampled before or during the peak T cell response, only after it. It was only 6 or 7 AZD1222 recipients who were seropositive at baseline.

Comment on this clone: Antigen: not known.

Libraries were prepared by immunoSEQ multiplex PCR; TCRdb keeps only in-frame clonotypes and omits some of them. The data contain under 150,000 clones, 70% to 90% of them singletons. Germline CDR1 is SGDLS and CDR2 is YYNGEE. V was cut by 7 bases and J by 4 bases, with 21 bases left in between. This CDR3 has 16 amino acids. The J gene is TRBJ1-3, the V gene TRBV9; no clear D gene. The material sequenced was peripheral blood, taken on day 0 of AZD1222 vaccination. This sequence was found in an adult in good health. The CDR3 loop is CASSVDAFGEGNTIYF. For the CDR3, the DNA is TGTGCCAGCTCCGTAGATGCATTCGGTGAGGGAAACACCATATATTTT.